These 20 T cell receptor delta chains share one sample of origin, sequenced in a study of γδ T cells in repeated Plasmodium falciparum infection. TCRdb re-called the multiplex PCR reads via CATT. This sample has 80,000 to 95,000 delta-chain clones; more than 1.4% occur once, and the top ten carry around 8.1%. Flow sorting of PBMC yielded separate Vgamma9/Vdelta2+ and Vdelta2-negative gammadelta T cell populations for bulk repertoire analysis. The sequencing input was gamma-delta T cells from blood. The receptors stem from a pool of human donors (malaria-infected and uninfected, not separated).

Points on this clone: TCRdb's protein, taken from a much larger clone, differs from this DNA's translation at residue 21, likely owing to a read error; the protein displayed comes from the DNA. The J gene was not called, though the V gene is TRDV1; the DNA was not compared with TRDD3, the D call given in the table. Germline CDR1 and CDR2: TSWWSYY and QGS. This CDR3 contains 23 residues. The CDR3 sequence is CALGKNIFLGPSYWGITTDKPIF. CDR3 nucleotide sequence: TGTGCTCTTGGGAAGAACATATTTTTGGGTCCGTCTTACTGGGGCATTACCACCGATAAACCCATCTTT.

In this sample, this clone turned up a few times. A far larger clone is one nucleotide away, so this likely arose from a read error. Different DNA sequences within this sample yield the same CDR3. This chain connects TRDV3 to TRDJ1, with TRDD3 matching 9 bases. As TCRdb names no J gene, one was assigned here on the basis of a DNA match to germline. J lost 3 bases, V lost 1 base, and 21 bases had no gene match. The CDR3 is made up of 19 amino acids. CDR1 and CDR2 (germline): TVYSNPD, GDNSRS (reference sequence). This CDR3 is CAFILFLPFWGIAADKLIF. CDR3 in DNA: TGTGCCTTTATCTTGTTTCTCCCTTTCTGGGGGATCGCGGCCGATAAACTCATCTTT.

Notes on this clone: A read error is likely here: a far larger clone is one base away. Other DNA variants within this sample encode the same CDR3. No call exists for the J gene, whereas the V gene is TRDV2; TRDD3, the table's D call, lacks a check against the DNA. The germline CDR1 and CDR2 sequences are GEAIGNYY and EKD. This CDR3 region has 19 residues. The CDR3 reads CACDTKLGDTPPYTDKLIF. As DNA, the CDR3 is TGTGCCTGTGACACCAAACTGGGGGATACGCCCCCTTACACCGATAAACTCATTTTT.

This clone showed up just a few times. It is likely a read error: a sequence one base away is far more abundant. This chain connects TRDV2 to TRDJ1, with 10 bases matching TRDD3. No J gene is reported in TCRdb; it was inferred here by comparing the DNA with germline. V was clipped by 0 bases and J by 2 bases; unmatched bases: 26. There are 23 residues in the CDR3. Germline V gene data show CDR1 as GEAIGNYY and CDR2 as EKD. The CDR3, as DNA: TGTGCCTGTGACACCTTCCCGAGGCCTTCCGTGGGTGGGGGATACCGGGGGACCGATAAACTCATCTTT. Amino acid sequence: CACDTFPRPSVGGGYRGTDKLIF.

About this clone: The mismatch at residue 15 between this DNA's translation and the TCRdb protein of a much larger clone likely reflects a read error; the protein shown is translated from the DNA. The J gene is uncalled and the V gene is TRDV2. The length of the CDR3 is 17 residues. From germline, CDR1 is GEAIGNYY and CDR2 EKD. For the CDR3, the DNA is TGTGCCTGTGACACCGCGGGGGCCCCCTGGGACACCCGACAGGTGTTTTTC. This translates into CACDTAGAPWDTRQVFF.

This clone was counted many times. A far larger clone is off by one base, so a read error is likely. Other DNA sequences from this sample encode an identical CDR3 as well. In DNA form, the CDR3 reads TGTGCCTGTGACCGTCTGGGGACCGATAAGCTCATCTTT. Its protein is CACDRLGTDKLIF. The chain joins TRDV2 to TRDJ1, with D tentatively TRDD3 (6 bases). Germline values: CDR1 GEAIGNYY, CDR2 EKD. The CDR3 totals 13 residues.

As concerns this clone: This likely traces to a read error, being one base from a far larger clone. The CDR3, as DNA: TGTGCCTGTGACTCCCTCCTACCCGAAGGCACCCGACAGATGTTTTTC. Protein product: CACDSLLPEGTRQMFF. V and J are TRDV2 and TRDJ3, with D possibly TRDD2 on 6 matching bases. TCRdb offers no J gene call, so here the DNA was matched to germline to obtain one. The CDR3 has 16 residues. The ends were cut back, 3 bases at V and 9 bases at J, with 17 bases in the middle. In germline, CDR1 is GEAIGNYY, CDR2 EKD.

This clone has more than one count but fewer than ten. TCRdb pairs this DNA with a much larger clone's protein that differs at residue 3, likely a read error; the protein shown was translated from the DNA. This chain's CDR3 is CAPGEFTRLPTYWGITGDKLIF. CDR3 in DNA: TGTGCTCCTGGGGAATTTACGCGTCTTCCTACTTATTGGGGGATAACAGGCGATAAACTCATCTTT. This sequence joins TRDV1 and TRDJ1, with a tentative D call TRDD3 (9 bases). Here the J gene was assigned by germline matching of the DNA, as TCRdb has none. The germline V gene encodes CDR1 TSWWSYY and CDR2 QGS. There are 22 residues in the CDR3.

To note about this clone: For this DNA, TCRdb reports the protein of a much larger clone, which diverges at residue 10, most likely from a read error; the protein presented here is translated directly from the DNA. The V and J genes are TRDV3 and TRDJ1; D may be TRDD3 (6 bases). Germline V gives CDR1 TVYSNPD, CDR2 GDNSRS (reference sequence). V shed 3 bases and J shed 7 bases, with 33 bases lying between them. The CDR3 extends over 18 amino acids. CDR3 sequence: CALAVTFWGLARGGKLIF. The CDR3 DNA follows: TGTGCCTTAGCCGTTACATTCTGGGGACTCGCTCGAGGGGGTAAACTCATCTTT.

This clone has a handful of counts. This is likely an artifact of a read error, given a far larger clone one base away. This specimen includes other DNA sequences encoding the same CDR3. The rearrangement links TRDV2 to TRDJ1, with 8 bases identical to TRDD3. Looked up from germline, CDR1 is GEAIGNYY and CDR2 is EKD. The CDR3 extends over 15 amino acids. In DNA, the CDR3 is TGTGCCTGTGACATTTTGGGGGATTACACCGATAAACTCATCTTC. This codes for CACDILGDYTDKLIF.

This clone was seen many times. The chain uses TRDV2 and TRDJ1; the match to TRDD3 covers 7 bases. V was pared by 3 bases and J by 8 bases, with 23 bases of the junction left unmatched. The V gene's germline CDR1 is GEAIGNYY and CDR2 EKD. The CDR3 is made up of 18 amino acids. The CDR3 coding sequence is TGTGCCTGTGACGTTATTTCTGGGGGGCCTCCCAACTCCCTAAAACTCATCTTT. Encoded protein: CACDVISGGPPNSLKLIF.

This clone appeared a few times. It differs at one base from a far larger clone, so likely a read error. The same CDR3 arises from other DNA sequences in this sample as well. A V gene of TRDV1 was called, but no J gene was assigned; TRDD3 is taken as the D call from the table, unchecked against the DNA. The germline V gene has CDR1 TSWWSYY and CDR2 QGS. The CDR3 contains 16 residues. CDR3 amino acids: CALGIRTGGLSAKLIF. As DNA, the CDR3 is TGTGCTCTTGGGATCCGAACTGGGGGATTATCCGCCAAGCTCATCTTT.

In this sample, this clone turned up many times. Since a much larger clone is just one base distant, this may be a read error. The same CDR3 also results from other DNA sequences found in this sample. The chain uses TRDV2 and TRDJ1, with TRDD3 matching 12 bases. Trimming cost V 4 bases and J 4 bases; bases outside gene matches: 15. The CDR3 extends over 18 amino acids. CDR1 is GEAIGNYY, CDR2 EKD, per germline. The CDR3 sequence is CACDTSPVWGIRSDKLIF. CDR3 in DNA: TGTGCCTGTGATACTTCTCCGGTCTGGGGGATACGCAGCGATAAACTCATCTTT.

This clone was observed a few times. TCRdb's listed protein matches a much larger clone and diverges from this DNA's translation at residue 6, likely through a read error; the protein shown comes from the DNA. This chain links TRDV2 with TRDJ2, with 9 bases aligning to TRDD3. In the absence of a J gene in TCRdb, the DNA was matched to germline to assign it here. Per the germline V gene, CDR1 is GEAIGNYY and CDR2 is EKD. This CDR3 comprises 17 residues. J was trimmed by 1 base and V by 1 base; bases with no gene match: 6. CDR3 protein: CACDTPGDTNLTAQLFF. The CDR3 coding sequence is TGTGCCTGTGACACTCCGGGGGATACAAATTTGACAGCACAACTCTTCTTT.

To note about this clone: The TCRdb record carries a much larger clone's protein, which differs from this DNA's translation at residue 12; a read error is the likely cause, and the protein listed here is the DNA translation. The chain carries TRDV1 and TRDJ1; 8 nucleotides line up with TRDD2. The germline V gene has CDR1 TSWWSYY and CDR2 QGS. The CDR3 runs 21 residues. The V segment lost 4 bases and the J segment 0 bases; nucleotides outside the gene matches: 22. In DNA, the CDR3 is TGTGCTCTTGGGGGGGCCTTCCTAAGCCGTACTGAGGGAAAGTACACCGATAAACTCATCTTT. It translates to CALGGAFLSRTEGKYTDKLIF.

On this clone itself: It differs at one base from a far larger clone, so likely a read error. The rearrangement joins TRDV1 to TRDJ1; 8 bases align to TRDD2. TCRdb offers no J gene call, so here the DNA was matched to germline to obtain one. This CDR3 comprises 19 residues. Germline assignment: CDR1 TSWWSYY and CDR2 QGS. In DNA, the CDR3 is TGTGCCCTTGGCTTCCTACCTGGAATGGATATCGAGCGGGCCGATAAACTCATCTTT. Its protein product is CALGFLPGMDIERADKLIF.

At least ten counts were recorded for this clone. The TCRdb protein, from a much larger clone, departs from this DNA's translation at residue 4, likely by read error; the protein shown derives from the DNA. This chain joins TRDV3 and TRDJ1; no reliable D call. Trimming shortened V by 2 bases and J by 0 bases, and 28 bases separated the two germline ends. The CDR3 extends over 19 amino acids. The V gene's germline CDR1 is TVYSNPD and CDR2 GDNSRS (reference sequence). CDR3 amino acids: CAFAARSNGGLDYTDKLIF. CDR3 nucleotide sequence: TGTGCCTTTGCAGCTCGGTCCAACGGAGGGTTGGACTACACCGATAAACTCATCTTT.

This clone was seen many times. The V call is TRDV2, the J call TRDJ1, with TRDD3 matching over 11 bases. V shed 3 bases and J 8 bases; nucleotides not matched to a gene: 16. Per germline, CDR1 GEAIGNYY and CDR2 EKD. The CDR3 extends over 17 amino acids. CDR3 DNA: TGTGCCTGTGACCCTGTACTGGGGGATAGGGGTCTGAAGAAACTCATCTTT. As protein: CACDPVLGDRGLKKLIF.

In the case of this clone: A far larger clone is just one base off, so this is likely a read error. Other DNA sequences in this sample translate to the same CDR3. This rearrangement joins TRDV2 to TRDJ2; D possibly corresponds to TRDD3 (6 bases). The J gene is not listed in TCRdb, so it was assigned here from a DNA match to germline. The CDR3 is 14 residues long. Germline CDR1 reads GEAIGNYY; CDR2 reads EKD. CDR3: CACDTWGPTAQLFF. The CDR3 DNA follows: TGCGCCTGTGACACATGGGGGCCGACAGCACAACTCTTCTTT.

This clone appeared a few times. The chain recombines TRDV1 with TRDJ1; 8 bases align to TRDD3. In the absence of a J gene in TCRdb, the DNA was matched to germline to assign it here. V shed 0 bases and J 0 bases; nucleotides not matched to a gene: 21. The CDR3 contains 22 residues. Germline loops: CDR1 TSWWSYY, CDR2 QGS. CDR3 sequence: CALGELKPHWGVPIPYTDKLIF. The CDR3, as DNA: TGTGCTCTTGGGGAACTAAAGCCCCACTGGGGGGTACCCATACCGTACACCGATAAACTCATCTTT.